Each of the 5 T cell receptor beta chains below was sequenced from the same sample in a study of persistence of HIV-infected CD4 T cells. This nonspecific control used anti-CD3/anti-CD28 bead stimulation of CD4+ T cells. Responding CD4+ T cells were sorted by upregulation of both CD40 ligand and CD69. These receptors have no known antigen. The libraries were made with immunoSEQ version 4 in survey mode. The method was immunoSEQ multiplex PCR; TCRdb's version includes in-frame clones alone and lacks a portion of them. The sample consists of about 43,000 clones, roughly nine tenths of them appearing once. This sample comprised CD4+ T cells sorted from PBMCs after 18-hour stimulation, obtained from a patient who received antiretroviral therapy. These receptors were obtained from an adult man with HIV who was CMV-seropositive.

The rearrangement uses TRBV6-6 and TRBJ1-5; 9 bases align to TRBD1. The CDR3 spans 15 residues. CDR1 is MNHNY and CDR2 is SVGAGI in the germline V gene (reference sequence). The V segment lost 2 bases and the J segment 2 bases; nucleotides outside the gene matches: 1. The CDR3 nucleotides are TGTGCCAGCAGTTACGGGGACAGGGGCAATCAGCCCCAGCATTTT. Amino acid sequence: CASSYGDRGNQPQHF.

The J gene is TRBJ2-4, the V gene TRBV21-1. TRBV21-1 is marked as a pseudogene. The CDR3 sequence is 16 residues long. The CDR3 DNA reads as TGTGCCAGCAGCAAAGAAGGGCGCCTAGCCAAAAACATTCAGTACTTC. Its protein is CASSKEGRLAKNIQYF.

The gene calls are TRBV24-1 and TRBJ2-1, with D perhaps matching TRBD2 (7 bases). Germline V gene sequence: CDR1 KGHDR, CDR2 SFDVKD. V lost 5 bases, J lost 7 bases, and 14 bases lay in between. The CDR3 loop spans 14 amino acids. This CDR3 is CATSGVGGGNEQFF. CDR3 bases: TGTGCCACCAGTGGGGTGGGAGGGGGGAATGAGCAGTTCTTC.

The rearrangement uses TRBV10-3 and TRBJ1-5; 8 nucleotides line up with TRBD1. V dropped 6 bases and J dropped 4; count of bases not matched to a gene: 2. This CDR3 region has 13 residues. CDR1 is ENHRY, CDR2 SYGVKD, per germline. This chain's CDR3 is CAIRDRVNQPQHF. The CDR3, as DNA: TGTGCCATCAGGGACAGGGTTAATCAGCCCCAGCATTTT.

The CDR3 region has the DNA TGTGCCAGCAGTTATCTGCAGGGGAATTCACCCCTCCACTTT. Its protein is CASSYLQGNSPLHF. The chain couples TRBV6-6 to TRBJ1-6, with D possibly matching TRBD1 (6 bases). Trimming shortened V by 3 bases and J by 7 bases, and 10 bases separated the two germline ends. This CDR3 contains 14 residues. CDR1 is MNHNY and CDR2 is SVGAGI in the germline V gene (reference sequence).